A selection of T cell receptor beta chains follows, all from one sample in a study of early stage breast cancer tumors. Libraries were prepared by immunoSEQ multiplex PCR; TCRdb keeps only in-frame clonotypes and omits some of them. This sample yields around 50,000 clones, of which roughly 80% are seen a single time; about 1.3% belongs to the top ten. The sample comprised blood. The receptors stem from a person in their fifties or sixties with breast cancer. The CDR3 runs from the conserved cysteine through the conserved F or W. D genes are given only for firm matches. The size field is filled for only some rows; it gives once, few, many or a size class.

abundance,d_gene,j_gene,v_gene,CDR3aa,CDR3nt
NA,NA,TRBJ1-5,TRBV19,CASARDWHQPQHF,TGTGCCAGTGCCCGGGACTGGCATCAGCCCCAGCATTTT
NA,NA,TRBJ2-7,TRBV12-1,CASSFQQGLRLEQYF,TGTGCCAGCAGCTTCCAACAGGGGTTGAGACTCGAGCAGTACTTC
NA,TRBD1,TRBJ1-1,TRBV11-2,CASSPRRKTGGLNTEAFF,TGTGCCAGCAGCCCAAGGCGGAAGACAGGGGGCCTGAACACTGAAGCTTTCTTT
NA,NA,TRBJ2-7,TRBV6-1,CASMFFHEQYF,TGTGCCTCTATGTTTTTCCACGAGCAGTACTTC
NA,NA,TRBJ1-1,TRBV10-3,CAIWDGGLNTEAFF,TGTGCCATCTGGGACGGGGGTTTGAACACTGAAGCTTTCTTT
NA,TRBD2,TRBJ2-5,TRBV7-8,CASSSLGLAWETQYF,TGTGCCAGCAGCTCTCTAGGACTAGCCTGGGAGACCCAGTACTTC
NA,NA,TRBJ2-7,TRBV11-1,CASSLWGAGSYEQYF,TGTGCCAGCAGCTTATGGGGGGCCGGCTCCTACGAGCAGTACTTC
NA,TRBD2,TRBJ2-1,TRBV28,CASSRLAGAYLQFF,TGTGCCAGCAGTCGACTAGCGGGGGCTTATTTGCAGTTCTTC
NA,TRBD2,TRBJ2-7,TRBV5-1,CASRREGGHYEQYF,TGCGCCAGCAGACGGGAGGGAGGGCACTACGAGCAGTACTTC
NA,NA,TRBJ1-2,TRBV29-1,CSAFVGHFDYGYTF,TGCAGCGCCTTCGTAGGACATTTCGACTATGGCTACACCTTC
NA,TRBD1,TRBJ1-3,TRBV27,CASSTGTGGSGNTIYF,TGTGCCAGCAGTACCGGGACAGGGGGGTCAGGAAACACCATATATTTT
few,NA,TRBJ2-7,TRBV7-2,CASSFTTSGYEQYF,TGTGCCAGCAGCTTTACCACCAGCGGGTACGAGCAGTACTTC
NA,NA,TRBJ2-7,TRBV11-2,CASSPRDEQYF,TGTGCCAGCAGCCCCCGAGACGAGCAGTACTTC
NA,NA,TRBJ2-5,TRBV5-1,CASSPPNRAVRETQYF,TGCGCCAGCAGCCCACCTAACCGCGCTGTAAGAGAGACCCAGTACTTC
NA,TRBD1,TRBJ1-5,TRBV2,CASSKDRGNQPQHF,TGTGCCAGCAGTAAAGACAGGGGGAATCAGCCCCAGCATTTT
NA,TRBD2,TRBJ2-7,TRBV11-2,CASSSTGTSGKRYEQYF,TGTGCCAGCAGCTCCACCGGGACTAGCGGGAAACGATACGAGCAGTACTTC
NA,NA,TRBJ2-7,TRBV7-9,CASSFSGREQYF,TGTGCCAGCAGCTTTTCAGGGCGCGAGCAGTACTTC
NA,TRBD2,TRBJ2-7,TRBV9,CASSVGLAGAREQYF,TGTGCCAGCAGCGTCGGACTAGCGGGAGCGAGAGAGCAGTACTTC
NA,TRBD1,TRBJ1-2,TRBV5-6,CASSAIDRGSGYTF,TGTGCCAGCAGCGCAATCGACAGGGGGTCTGGCTACACCTTC
NA,TRBD1,TRBJ1-4,TRBV28,CASSTDRGLGDNEKLFF,TGTGCCAGCAGTACGGACAGGGGGCTGGGGGATAATGAAAAACTGTTTTTT